This T cell receptor beta chain was captured by sequencing in a study of CD8 T cells in ankylosing spondylitis. The study's findings and limits: Some motif variants had been reported before (in reactive arthritis synovial fluid and blood). In ankylosing spondylitis patients, matched synovial fluid reportedly showed significant enrichment of disease-linked clones. About 8 highly homologous variants made up a TCR beta motif that seemed to typify ankylosing spondylitis blood.

Notes on this clonotype: The antigen is not known. At one end the junction does not follow the germline gene, possibly because of a read error.

The CDR3 spans 13 residues. Germline CDR1 is SSHAT and CDR2 is FNYEAQ (reference sequence). Molecular-barcoded quantitative 5'-RACE produced these TCR beta libraries. Using its own MiXCR run on the 5' RACE reads, TCRdb lists one record per CDR3 protein. The table records some 250,000 distinct CDR3 sequences, 20% to 30% of them present only once. The sample was blood, either unsorted or a sorted T cell fraction (not recorded which). The rearrangement links TRBV7-7 to TRBJ2-3, with D perhaps TRBD1 (5 bases). This TCR was sampled from a male donor with ankylosing spondylitis or in good health (not recorded which). CDR3 coding DNA: TGTGCTAGCAGCTTAGGGAAGGGGGATACGCAGTATTTT. Its protein product is CASSLGKGDTQYF.